Detailed here is one T cell receptor (beta chain). Its antigen specificity is not known. Base qualities are not at hand, and no much larger clone is one base apart. The data derive from a study of Tregs in tolerant kidney transplant recipients (dated by TCRdb to about 2019). About the study as a whole: TCRbeta sequencing was used in the study to identify donor-specific regulatory T cells before combined kidney and bone marrow transplantation, and the identified cells were then tracked after transplant.

For TCRbeta CDR3 sequencing, genomic DNA was extracted from sorted cells using the QIAGEN DNeasy Blood and Tissue Kit. Through immunoSEQ, high-throughput TCRbeta CDR3 sequencing was done commercially, including PCR amplification with internal controls and bias correction. Per the original workflow: A unique productive TCRbeta sequence was defined by the CDR3 nucleotide sequence when primers matched, and otherwise by the CDR3 amino acid sequence together with the Vbeta and Jbeta genes. To correct for sorting error, sequences found in more than one sorted population at a frequency ratio of 2:1 or less were discarded, and the remaining shared sequences were assigned to the population with the higher frequency. A sequence was defined as donor-reactive if the sequence was expanded at least 5-fold in CFSE-low cells compared with unstimulated cells and had a frequency of at least 0.01% in CFSE-low cells. Jensen-Shannon divergence calculated on the top 100 TCRbeta sequences ranked by frequency was used to measure repertoire divergence. For samples with multiple sequencing runs, sorting error was corrected in each run separately before the runs were combined. TCRdb provides this immuneACCESS table in a form limited to in-frame rearrangements. Some clones are lacking; in checked studies, under half of them reflect an unresolved V gene, and why the rest are absent is not known. The V and J calls and clone size were taken over from that table, and D and trimming were inferred from the DNA. The sample table contains 50,000 or so clones; only one count was recorded for 90% to 95% of them. Roughly 15% of the sample is held by the ten biggest clonotypes.

Findings and caveats that apply to the study as a whole: Biological reproducibility was not directly addressed, though technical replication error appeared minimal. In tolerant patients, the expansion of donor-specific Tregs was greater than global Treg expansion, suggesting that the expansion was antigen-driven rather than nonspecific. The study was constrained by small patient numbers, and validation of the findings is required in larger populations and under other immunosuppression protocols. Expanding Tregs with activated donor B cells appeared to identify the most biologically relevant and donor-specific TCRbeta repertoire. Because the PCR primers were changed over time for some patients, nucleotide-level comparison could not be performed across the samples from those patients.

As encoded in the germline V gene, CDR1 is SGDLS while CDR2 is YYNGEE. V is pruned by 4 bases and J by 3 bases, leaving 6 bases of the junction without a gene match. Counted from cysteine to phenylalanine, this CDR3 has 14 amino acids. Left in the record is the CDR3 DNA by itself, 42 bases read in frame from the first base. Transplants used related donors with nonmyeloablative bone marrow transplantation; mixed chimerism was transient in the human trials. Thawed PBMCs were FACS-sorted into unstimulated Tregs (CD4+CD25+CD127-), CD4+ non-Tregs (CD4+CD25-), CD4 cells and CD8 cells. The patients were a handful of recipients of combined kidney and bone marrow transplants from the ITN036ST trial, and samples were available only for these trial subjects. Healthy control blood was processed to PBMCs by Ficoll density gradient and cryopreserved, and patient PBMCs were collected before and after transplant.

The TCR comes from a human patient who received a combined kidney and bone marrow transplant. After a transplant, certain T cells may trace back to the graft donor. The chain is encoded by TRBV9 joined to TRBJ2-5, with 7 bases in between that match TRBD1. Here the sequenced sample was CD8+ T cells from blood (PBMCs), taken 24 months after the transplant. The CDR3: CASSPEGQKETQYF. The nucleotide sequence is TGTGCCAGCAGCCCAGAGGGACAGAAAGAGACCCAGTACTTC.